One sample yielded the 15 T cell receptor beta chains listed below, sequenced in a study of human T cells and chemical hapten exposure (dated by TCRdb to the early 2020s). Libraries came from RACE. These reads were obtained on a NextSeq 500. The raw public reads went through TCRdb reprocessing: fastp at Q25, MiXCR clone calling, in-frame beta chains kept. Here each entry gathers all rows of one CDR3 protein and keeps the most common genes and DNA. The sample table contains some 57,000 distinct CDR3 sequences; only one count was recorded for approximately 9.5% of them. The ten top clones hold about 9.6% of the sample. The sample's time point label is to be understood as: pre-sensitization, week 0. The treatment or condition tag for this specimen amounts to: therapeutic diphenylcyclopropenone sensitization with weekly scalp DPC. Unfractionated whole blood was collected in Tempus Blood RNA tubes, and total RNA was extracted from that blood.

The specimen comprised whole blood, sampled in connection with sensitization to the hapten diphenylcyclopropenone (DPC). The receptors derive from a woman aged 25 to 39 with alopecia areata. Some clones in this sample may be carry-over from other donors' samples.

The CDR3 nucleotides are TGTGCCACAAGAAGAGGGGGTCGAACCGGGGAGCTGTTTTTT. Translating it yields CATRRGGRTGELFF. J is TRBJ2-2 and V is TRBV3-1, with D perhaps matching TRBD1 (6 bases). V lost 10 bases and J 5 bases, leaving 17 bases between the germline ends. The CDR3 has 14 amino acids. Germline V gives CDR1 LGHDT, CDR2 YNNKEL (reference sequence).

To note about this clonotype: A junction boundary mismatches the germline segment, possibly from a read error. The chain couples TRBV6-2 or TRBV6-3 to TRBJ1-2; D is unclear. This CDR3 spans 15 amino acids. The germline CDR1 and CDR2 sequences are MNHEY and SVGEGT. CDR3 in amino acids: CASSYSEVRIYGYNF. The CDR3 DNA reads TGTGCCAGCAGTTACTCGGAGGTCCGGATCTATGGCTACAACTTC.

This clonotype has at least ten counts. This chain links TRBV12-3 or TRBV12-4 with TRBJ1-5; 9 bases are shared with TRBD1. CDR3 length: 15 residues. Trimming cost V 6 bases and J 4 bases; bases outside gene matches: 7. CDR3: CASRNRGPGNQPQHF. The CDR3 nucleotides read TGTGCCAGCAGAAACAGGGGGCCGGGTAATCAGCCCCAGCATTTT.

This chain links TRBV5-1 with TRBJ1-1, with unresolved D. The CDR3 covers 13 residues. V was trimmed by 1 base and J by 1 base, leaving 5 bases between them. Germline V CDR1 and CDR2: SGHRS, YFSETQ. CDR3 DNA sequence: TGCGCCAGCAGCTTGTGGGGGAACACTGAAGCTTTCTTT. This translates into CASSLWGNTEAFF. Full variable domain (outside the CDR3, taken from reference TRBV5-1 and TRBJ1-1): KAGVTQTPRYLIKTRGQQVTLSCSPISGHRSVSWYQQTPGQGLQFLFEYFSETQRNKGNFPGRFSGRQFSNSRSEMNVSTLELGDSALYLCASSLWGNTEAFFGQGTRLTVV.

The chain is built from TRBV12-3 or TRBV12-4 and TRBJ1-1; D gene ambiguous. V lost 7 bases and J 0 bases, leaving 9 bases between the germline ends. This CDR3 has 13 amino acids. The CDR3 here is CASKATVNTEAFF. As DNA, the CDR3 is TGTGCCAGCAAAGCAACAGTGAACACTGAAGCTTTCTTT.

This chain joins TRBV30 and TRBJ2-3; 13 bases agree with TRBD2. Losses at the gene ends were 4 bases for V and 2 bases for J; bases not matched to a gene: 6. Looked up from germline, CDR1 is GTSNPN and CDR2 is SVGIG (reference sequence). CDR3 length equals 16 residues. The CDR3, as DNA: TGTGCCTGGAATCCGGGACTAGCGGGGCACACAGATACGCAGTATTTT. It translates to CAWNPGLAGHTDTQYF.

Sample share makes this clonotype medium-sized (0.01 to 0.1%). Here the CDR3 reads CSARGALEAFF. In DNA form, the CDR3 reads TGCAGCGCCAGGGGAGCATTGGAAGCTTTCTTT. The chain recombines TRBV29-1 with TRBJ1-1, with a weak D call TRBD1 (6 bases). Germline V gene sequence: CDR1 SQVTM, CDR2 ANQGSEA. With 7 bases removed from V and 8 bases from J, the gap between germline ends came to 14 bases. This CDR3 is 11 amino acids long.

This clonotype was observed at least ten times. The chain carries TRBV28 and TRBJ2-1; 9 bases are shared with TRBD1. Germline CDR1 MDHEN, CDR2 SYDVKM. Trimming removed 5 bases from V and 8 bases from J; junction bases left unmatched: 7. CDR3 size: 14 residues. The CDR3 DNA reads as TGTGCCAGCAGTCGGGACAGGGTAAGCGATGAGCAGTTCTTC. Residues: CASSRDRVSDEQFF.

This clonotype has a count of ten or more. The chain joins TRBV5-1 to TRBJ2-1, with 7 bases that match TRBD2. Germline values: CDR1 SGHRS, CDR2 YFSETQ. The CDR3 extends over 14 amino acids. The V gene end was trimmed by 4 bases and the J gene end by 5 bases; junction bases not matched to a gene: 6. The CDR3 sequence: CASSLRDYDNEQFF. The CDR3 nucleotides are TGCGCCAGCAGCCTCCGGGACTATGACAATGAGCAGTTCTTC.

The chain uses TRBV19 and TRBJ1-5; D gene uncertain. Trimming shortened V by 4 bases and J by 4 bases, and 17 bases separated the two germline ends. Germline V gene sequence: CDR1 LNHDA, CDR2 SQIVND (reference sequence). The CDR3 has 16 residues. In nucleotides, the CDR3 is TGTGCCAGTAGTAAGGGAGATATTATGGGAAATCAGCCCCAGCATTTT. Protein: CASSKGDIMGNQPQHF.

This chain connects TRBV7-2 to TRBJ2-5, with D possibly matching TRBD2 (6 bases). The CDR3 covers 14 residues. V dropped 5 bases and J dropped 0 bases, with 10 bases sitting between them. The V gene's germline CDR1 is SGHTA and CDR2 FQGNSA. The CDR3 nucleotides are TGTGCCAGCAGCCCAGGAGGGTACCAAGAGACCCAGTACTTC. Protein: CASSPGGYQETQYF.

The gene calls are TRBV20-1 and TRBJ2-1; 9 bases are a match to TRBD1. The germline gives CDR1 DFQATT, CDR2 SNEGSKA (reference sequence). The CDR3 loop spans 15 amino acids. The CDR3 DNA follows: TGCAGGGTTAGCCCCGGGACAGGGTCATACAATGAGCAGTTCTTC. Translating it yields CRVSPGTGSYNEQFF.

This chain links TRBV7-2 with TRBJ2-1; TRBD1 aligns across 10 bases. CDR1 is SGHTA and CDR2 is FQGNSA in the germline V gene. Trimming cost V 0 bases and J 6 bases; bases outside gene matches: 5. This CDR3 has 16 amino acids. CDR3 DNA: TGTGCCAGCAGCTTAGCCCCGGGACAGGGGTTCAATGAGCAGTTCTTC. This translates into CASSLAPGQGFNEQFF.

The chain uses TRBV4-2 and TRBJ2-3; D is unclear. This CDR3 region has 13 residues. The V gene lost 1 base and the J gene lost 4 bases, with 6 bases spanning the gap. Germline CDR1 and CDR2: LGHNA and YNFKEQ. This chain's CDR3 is CASSQGLPDTQYF. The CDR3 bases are TGTGCCAGCAGCCAAGGTCTCCCAGATACGCAGTATTTT.

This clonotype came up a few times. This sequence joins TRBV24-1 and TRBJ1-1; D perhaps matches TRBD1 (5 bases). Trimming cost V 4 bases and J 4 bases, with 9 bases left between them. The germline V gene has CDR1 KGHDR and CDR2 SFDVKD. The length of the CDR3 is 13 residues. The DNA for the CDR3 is TGTGCCACCAGTGAGGGGGGGTCCACTGAAGCTTTCTTT. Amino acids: CATSEGGSTEAFF.